This T cell receptor (beta chain) was recovered during a study of a mutant IDH1 vaccine in newly diagnosed glioma (dated by TCRdb to about 2021). Context from the whole study: The approximately 29 treated patients were 62.5% male and around 40% female, with a mean age of roughly 42 years. Six visits were used for peripheral blood collection: V03 (baseline), V05, V07, V10, V12 and V13. For exploratory analyses, about 25 treated patients had longitudinal TCRB deep sequencing done wherever samples were available. Prior to enrollment, standard therapy consisting of radiotherapy alone, temozolomide alone, or radiochemotherapy with temozolomide had been administered to patients, with the combination being received by most patients. The full study reports these points: Immune responses induced by the vaccine were seen in approximately 93% of patients across multiple MHC alleles. According to the authors, sample limitations meant that analyses of patient blood samples could not be reproduced. Pseudoprogression seemed to be unrelated to changes in the top peripheral T cell clonotypes found by TCRB sequencing. Selection of PBMC samples for TCRB deep sequencing was based on availability.

The library was obtained by the immunoSEQ multiplex PCR assay. The hsTCRB Kit was used according to the manufacturer's protocol to amplify rearranged TCR beta chain sequences. Sequencing of TCRB libraries was carried out on an Illumina MiSeq. The study's own analysis went as follows. The kit vendor's proprietary platform handled demultiplexing, trimming and gene mapping. Sourced from immuneACCESS, this table was stored by TCRdb with only in-frame sequences that have V and J called. A share of the clones is absent; for the studies checked, an unresolved V gene accounts for under half, and the remainder has no known explanation. The V and J calls and clone size were taken over from that table, and D and trimming were inferred from the DNA. The sample table lists just under 95,000 clones, about four fifths of them with a count of one. The top ten clones comprise 7% to 9% of the sample. This clone was counted only a few times. Which antigen it targets is not known. Base qualities are not provided; no much larger clone lies one nucleotide away.

The time point label here, explained by the study, means: baseline, week 1 (first vaccination visit). The treatment or condition label corresponds to: pre-vaccination baseline after standard-of-care therapy. All donors had newly diagnosed IDH1-mutant astrocytomas of WHO grade 3 or 4 that showed loss of nuclear ATRX. The samples were drawn from NOA16, a multicentre, single-arm, open-label phase I trial in Germany that tested a mutant IDH1 peptide vaccine in humans for the first time. Blood drawn at visit V03 was used as the baseline sample for immunogenicity testing. Genomic DNA for TCRB sequencing was isolated from EDTA blood with the DNeasy Blood and Tissue Kit. V lost 2 bases and J lost 3 bases, and the count of bases not matched to a germline gene is 0. CDR1 and CDR2 are read off the germline V gene as MNHNS and SASEGT. The CDR3 holds 15 amino acids from the cysteine to the phenylalanine. Only the CDR3 part of the read is kept: 45 bases, read in frame from the first base.

The receptor was derived from a woman between 45 and 65 years old with glioma. The chain joins TRBV6-1 to TRBJ1-6, with 8 bases matching TRBD1. The sample was PBMCs, taken from a glioma patient treated with radiotherapy, temozolomide or both. The nucleotide sequence is TGTGCCAGCAGTGAAACAGGGGGCTATAATTCACCCCTCCACTTT. This sequence encodes CASSETGGYNSPLHF.